This T cell receptor (beta chain) was recorded in a study of blood T cell dynamics during melanoma immunotherapy. This clone was counted only a few times. As to time point: pre-treatment baseline. The table came from immunoSEQ multiplex PCR; TCRdb's copy has only in-frame clones and leaves some out. The table shows 9,000 to 10,000 clones, with 80% to 90% occurring only once. The ends were cut back, 3 bases at V and 2 bases at J, with 10 bases in the middle. The germline CDR1 and CDR2 sequences are KGHSH and LQKENI. This CDR3 has 14 amino acids. Sequences were derived from blood, sampled from a patient treated with checkpoint blockade. J is TRBJ1-2 and V is TRBV18; D unclear. The TCR was taken from a human donor with melanoma. The chain's CDR3 is CASSPQESNYGYTF. CDR3 DNA sequence: TGTGCCAGCTCACCTCAAGAGAGCAACTATGGCTACACCTTC.